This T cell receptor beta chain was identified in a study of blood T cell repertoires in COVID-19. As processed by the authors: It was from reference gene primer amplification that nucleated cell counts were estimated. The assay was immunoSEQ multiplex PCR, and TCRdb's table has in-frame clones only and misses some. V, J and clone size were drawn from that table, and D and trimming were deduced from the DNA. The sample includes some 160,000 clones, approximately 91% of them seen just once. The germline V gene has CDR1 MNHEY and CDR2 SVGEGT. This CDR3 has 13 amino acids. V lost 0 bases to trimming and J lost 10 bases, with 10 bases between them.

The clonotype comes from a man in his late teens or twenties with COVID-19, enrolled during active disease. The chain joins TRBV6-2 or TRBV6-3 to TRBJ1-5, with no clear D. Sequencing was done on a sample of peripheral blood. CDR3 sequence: CASSYSAGIPQHF. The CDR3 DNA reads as TGTGCCAGCAGTTACTCGGCAGGAATACCCCAGCATTTT.